Presented here are 25 T cell receptor beta chains from one specimen sequenced in a study of CD8 T cells in ankylosing spondylitis (dated by TCRdb to about 2017). Library preparation was by 5' RACE. For sequencing, an Illumina HiSeq 2500 was employed. TCRdb reworked the public reads: Q25 trimming with fastp, MiXCR clone assembly, productive beta chains retained. Here each entry gathers all rows of one CDR3 protein and keeps the most common genes and DNA. The sample contains 250,000 to 400,000 distinct CDR3 sequences, approximately 10% of them found a single time. The top ten clonotypes cover 8% to 9.5% of the sample. The sequenced sample was blood, either unsorted or a sorted T cell fraction (not recorded which). Receptors originate from a female donor with ankylosing spondylitis or in good health (not recorded which).

This clonotype occurred a few times. V gene TRBV5-1 combines with J gene TRBJ2-5; no clear D. V gave up 7 bases and J gave up 3 bases, with 16 bases separating them. The CDR3 has 14 residues. Germline loops: CDR1 SGHRS, CDR2 YFSETQ. CDR3 residues: CASYWQSPKETQYF. The CDR3 nucleotides are TGCGCCAGCTACTGGCAGTCCCCAAAAGAGACCCAGTACTTC.

This chain links TRBV20-1 with TRBJ2-2; 13 bases match TRBD2. After removal of 3 bases from V and 3 bases from J, the junction contained 7 bases not matched to a gene. Germline CDR1 reads DFQATT; CDR2 reads SNEGSKA (reference sequence). The CDR3 loop spans 17 amino acids. CDR3 nucleotide sequence: TGCAGTGCTAGTGCCCCCGGACTAGCGGGAGACACCGGGGAGCTGTTTTTT. It specifies CSASAPGLAGDTGELFF.

There are a few counts of this clonotype. The chain couples TRBV15 to TRBJ2-3; TRBD2 matches at 7 bases. Germline CDR1 reads LNHNV; CDR2 reads YYDKDF (reference sequence). The CDR3 is 14 residues long. V gave up 8 bases and J gave up 0 bases; unmatched junction bases: 5. CDR3 protein: CATRGGVSTDTQYF. CDR3 sequence (DNA): TGTGCCACCCGTGGGGGGGTTAGCACAGATACGCAGTATTTT.

This clonotype came up many times. This chain joins TRBV5-1 and TRBJ2-7, with D perhaps TRBD2 (6 bases). The CDR3 length is 16 residues. V lost 5 bases, J lost 0 bases, and 18 bases lay in between. Germline V gives CDR1 SGHRS, CDR2 YFSETQ. This CDR3 is CASSSGGSMSSYEQYF. Written as DNA, the CDR3 is TGCGCCAGCAGTTCTGGAGGGTCCATGAGCTCCTACGAGCAGTACTTC.

In this sample, this clonotype turned up many times. The chain combines TRBV5-1 with TRBJ2-1, with D hard to call. Deletions cut 0 bases from V and 6 bases from J, with 13 bases between. CDR1 and CDR2 from the germline V gene are SGHRS and YFSETQ. The CDR3 runs to 15 residues. The CDR3, as DNA: TGCGCCAGCAGCTTGGCCGGCAGATTAGTCAATGAGCAGTTCTTC. Its translation is CASSLAGRLVNEQFF.

This clonotype was observed many times. The rearrangement links TRBV20-1 to TRBJ2-1; 11 bases map to TRBD2. Germline V gene sequence: CDR1 DFQATT, CDR2 SNEGSKA (reference sequence). Germline trimming cut 6 bases from V and 2 bases from J; bases unmatched to any gene: 9. The CDR3 is 16 residues long. The CDR3 DNA is TGCAGTGCGACAGCTCAGACTAGCGGGGCCTACAATGAGCAGTTCTTC. This translates into CSATAQTSGAYNEQFF.

The sample holds many counts of this clonotype. This sequence joins TRBV10-3 and TRBJ2-7, with 10 positions matching TRBD1. The V gene's germline CDR1 is ENHRY and CDR2 SYGVKD. CDR3 length: 14 residues. J lost 5 bases, V lost 7 bases, and 8 bases had no gene match. CDR3 in amino acids: CAITRQGALNEQYF. CDR3 DNA sequence: TGTGCCATCACCAGACAGGGGGCGTTGAACGAGCAGTACTTC.

This clonotype was counted a few times. The chain employs TRBV20-1 and TRBJ2-7, with D perhaps assigned TRBD1 or TRBD2 (5 bases each). V lost 3 bases and J lost 1, with 7 bases in between. This CDR3 is built from 12 residues. Germline CDR1 reads DFQATT; CDR2 reads SNEGSKA (reference sequence). The CDR3 spells CSARGPSYEQYF. CDR3 DNA: TGCAGTGCTAGGGGACCTTCCTACGAGCAGTACTTC.

This clonotype was detected many times. The rearrangement links TRBV24-1 to TRBJ1-2; D possibly corresponds to TRBD1 (5 bases). CDR1 and CDR2 (germline): KGHDR, SFDVKD. Deletions cut 5 bases from V and 7 bases from J, with 16 bases between. The CDR3 is made up of 14 amino acids. This chain's CDR3 is CATSATGRFAGYTF. For the CDR3, the DNA is TGTGCCACCAGTGCTACGGGACGATTTGCTGGCTACACCTTC.

This clonotype was recorded at least ten times. The J gene is TRBJ1-1, the V gene TRBV28; 7 bases agree with TRBD1. Germline CDR1 and CDR2: MDHEN and SYDVKM. V shed 3 bases, J shed 10 bases, and the junction held 8 bases outside the gene matches. The CDR3 is 13 amino acids. For the CDR3, the DNA is TGTGCCAGCAGTTTGATAGGGGGCGGCGGAGCTTTCTTT. Protein: CASSLIGGGGAFF.

This clonotype has at least ten counts. This chain links TRBV12-3 or TRBV12-4 with TRBJ2-2, with 7 positions matching TRBD1. With V trimmed by 7 bases and J by 5 bases, 13 bases remained unmatched. The CDR3 is 16 residues long. CDR3 nucleotide sequence: TGTGCCAGCACCCTAAGGCCGGGACAGTCTACCGGGGAGCTGTTTTTT. This sequence encodes CASTLRPGQSTGELFF.

This clonotype was seen many times. The rearrangement uses TRBV20-1 and TRBJ2-3, with TRBD2 identical over 7 bases. The CDR3 totals 13 residues. Germline-derived CDR1 and CDR2 are DFQATT and SNEGSKA (reference sequence). V dropped 1 base and J dropped 7; count of bases not matched to a gene: 5. CDR3 sequence reads: CSARGGSANTQYF. The CDR3 DNA sequence: TGCAGTGCTAGAGGCGGGAGTGCTAATACGCAGTATTTT.

At least ten counts were recorded for this clonotype. The chain carries TRBV7-9 and TRBJ2-3; D remains unclear. CDR1 is SEHNR and CDR2 is FQNEAQ in the germline V gene (reference sequence). V lost 11 bases and J 0 bases, leaving 9 bases between the germline ends. The CDR3 is made up of 12 amino acids. CDR3 sequence reads: CAGSRSTDTQYF. Written as DNA, the CDR3 is TGTGCCGGGTCCAGGAGCACAGATACGCAGTATTTT.

This clonotype was counted many times. The gene calls are TRBV10-1 and TRBJ2-2, with D tentatively TRBD1 or TRBD2 (5 bases each). This CDR3 contains 17 residues. The V end lost 5 bases, the J end lost 0 bases, and 16 bases lay between the germline ends. Per germline, CDR1 WNHNN and CDR2 SYGVQD (reference sequence). The CDR3 region has the DNA TGCGCCAGCAGTCGTCCCCTTGGGACGTCGAACACCGGGGAGCTGTTTTTT. This encodes CASSRPLGTSNTGELFF.

The chain is built from TRBV7-2 and TRBJ2-7; 14 bases fit TRBD2. The CDR3 contains 16 residues. Germline values: CDR1 SGHTA, CDR2 FQGNSA. V shed 1 base, J shed 4 bases, and the junction held 3 bases outside the gene matches. CDR3 protein: CASSLEGTSGSYEQYF. In DNA form, the CDR3 reads TGTGCCAGCAGCTTAGAGGGGACTAGCGGGAGTTACGAGCAGTACTTC.

In its sample, this clonotype was seen many times. V and J are TRBV28 and TRBJ2-7; TRBD2 might be the D (6 bases). Trimming stripped 3 bases from V and 7 bases from J, with 13 bases between. The CDR3 is 13 amino acids. Germline CDR1 reads MDHEN; CDR2 reads SYDVKM. The CDR3 bases are TGTGCCAGCAGTTTCTCGACCCGGGGGGAGCAGTACTTC. Protein product: CASSFSTRGEQYF.

This clonotype came up many times. The chain has TRBV2 and TRBJ2-7; the D is unclear. From germline, CDR1 is SNHLY and CDR2 FYNNEI. CDR3 size: 14 residues. Trimming pared 0 bases from V and 7 bases from J, leaving 13 bases between. The CDR3 region has the DNA TGTGCCAGCAGTGAAGCAGGAAGTTTCCGAGAGCAGTACTTC. This encodes CASSEAGSFREQYF.

The sample holds many counts of this clonotype. The chain combines TRBV5-1 with TRBJ1-1; unclear D gene. The V end lost 6 bases, the J end lost 4 bases, and 16 bases lay between the germline ends. The CDR3 is 14 amino acids. Looked up from germline, CDR1 is SGHRS and CDR2 is YFSETQ. In DNA form, the CDR3 reads TGCGCCAGCACCCCCGGTCCGGGAAGCACTGAAGCTTTCTTT. Protein product: CASTPGPGSTEAFF.

There are many counts of this clonotype. The rearrangement uses TRBV6-1 and TRBJ1-1; D perhaps matches TRBD1 (6 bases). This CDR3 comprises 15 residues. Germline V gene lookup returns CDR1 MNHNS and CDR2 SASEGT. With 10 bases removed from V and 4 bases from J, the gap between germline ends came to 22 bases. The DNA for the CDR3 is TGTGCCACCACAGGGTGGTCCTCTTCGGCCACTGAAGCTTTCTTT. It specifies CATTGWSSSATEAFF.

About this clonotype itself: A much larger clone differs from this one at a single base, so this may be a read error. V is TRBV12-3 or TRBV12-4 and J is TRBJ2-1, with a weak D call TRBD1 (7 bases). The CDR3 runs to 15 residues. Here the CDR3 DNA reads TGTGACAGCAGTTTTCAGGGGGGAGGTTACAATGAGCAGTTCTTC. This codes for CDSSFQGGGYNEQFF.

There are a few counts of this clonotype. The chain combines TRBV11-2 with TRBJ1-1; TRBD1 is a possible D gene (5 bases). Trimming cost V 1 base and J 1 base, with 10 bases left between them. Germline assignment: CDR1 SGHAT and CDR2 FQNNGV. This CDR3 is built from 15 residues. This chain's CDR3 is CASSLGVGANTEAFF. CDR3 nucleotide sequence: TGTGCCAGCAGCTTAGGGGTAGGGGCGAACACTGAAGCTTTCTTT.

This clonotype was picked up many times. This chain connects TRBV5-6 to TRBJ1-5; 7 positions match TRBD1. In germline, CDR1 is SGHDT, CDR2 YYEEEE. The CDR3 runs to 15 residues. The junction had 11 bases not matched to a gene; V was cut back by 3 bases and J by 8 bases. The CDR3 bases are TGTGCCAGCAGCTCAGGGGGTAGTGTGGTCGAGCCCCAGCATTTT. Translating gives CASSSGGSVVEPQHF.

J is TRBJ1-2 and V is TRBV7-2; D remains ambiguous. The CDR3 runs to 14 residues. V gave up 5 bases and J gave up 2 bases, with 12 bases separating them. Looked up from germline, CDR1 is SGHTA and CDR2 is FQGNSA. In nucleotides, the CDR3 is TGTGCCAGCAGCGCCGGAGGCAGCAACTATGGCTACACCTTC. Its protein product is CASSAGGSNYGYTF.

This clonotype was detected only a few times. The rearrangement uses TRBV5-6 and TRBJ2-5, with 7 bases that match TRBD2. The trim removed 4 bases at V and 1 base at J, leaving 16 bases unmatched. The CDR3 has 18 amino acids. Germline CDR1 is SGHDT and CDR2 is YYEEEE. The CDR3, as DNA: TGTGCCAGCAGCCGTTTTGGGAGGGCAGCCGTCCCCCAAGAGACCCAGTACTTC. This encodes CASSRFGRAAVPQETQYF.

This clonotype was counted only a few times. The chain links TRBV19 to TRBJ2-5; D may be TRBD2 (7 bases). The CDR3 extends over 16 amino acids. The germline V gene encodes CDR1 LNHDA and CDR2 SQIVND (reference sequence). V gave up 3 bases and J gave up 2 bases, with 16 bases separating them. The CDR3 loop reads CASSIRGGGPQETQYF. DNA for the CDR3: TGTGCCAGTAGTATCAGGGGCGGGGGCCCTCAAGAGACCCAGTACTTC.